The present entry profiles one T cell receptor beta chain with its context. Antigen: not known. The sample originates from a study of T cell responses to AZD1222 COVID-19 vaccine. Study details: Second-dose recipients at about 4 or about 12 weeks were treated as one pooled group. Study results and limitations: Donors were largely white British and mainly female; clonal diversity was possibly underestimated. The repertoires were collected only after the peak T cell response. Across spike, vaccine-associated CD4 TCRs were found, dominant at 160-218 and 743-854.

The CDR3 spans 14 residues. V shed 0 bases and J shed 6 bases, with 11 bases lying between them. The germline CDR1 and CDR2 sequences are GTSNPN and SVGIG (reference sequence). Some clones are missing from TCRdb's copy, which holds only in-frame ones; the method was immunoSEQ multiplex PCR. The sample carries about 140,000 clones, roughly 92% recorded once. The clonotype comes from an adult in good health. This sample comprised peripheral blood, obtained on day 0 of AZD1222 vaccination. The chain combines TRBV30 with TRBJ1-4; D is uncertain. This CDR3 is CAWSVRPLDEKLFF. The CDR3 region has the DNA TGTGCCTGGAGTGTAAGGCCATTGGATGAAAAACTGTTTTTT.